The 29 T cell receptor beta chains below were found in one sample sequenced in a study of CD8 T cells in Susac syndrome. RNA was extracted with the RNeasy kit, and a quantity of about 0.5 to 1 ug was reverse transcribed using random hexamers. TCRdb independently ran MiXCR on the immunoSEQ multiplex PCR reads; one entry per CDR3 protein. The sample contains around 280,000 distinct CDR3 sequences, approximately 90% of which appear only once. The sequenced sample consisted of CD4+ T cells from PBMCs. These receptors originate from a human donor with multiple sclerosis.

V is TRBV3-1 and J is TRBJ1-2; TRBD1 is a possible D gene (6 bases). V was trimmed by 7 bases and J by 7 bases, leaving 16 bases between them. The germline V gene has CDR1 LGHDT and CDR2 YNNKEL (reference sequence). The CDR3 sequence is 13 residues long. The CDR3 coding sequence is TGTGCCAGCACCCTCAAGGGGGGACTTGGCTACACCTTC. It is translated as CASTLKGGLGYTF.

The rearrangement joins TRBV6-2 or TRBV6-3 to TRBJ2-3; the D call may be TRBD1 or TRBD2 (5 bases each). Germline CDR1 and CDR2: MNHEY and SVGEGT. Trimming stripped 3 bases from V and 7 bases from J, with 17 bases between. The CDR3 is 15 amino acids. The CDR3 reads CASSYGLDRENTQYF. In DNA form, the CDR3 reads TGTGCCAGCAGTTATGGACTTGACAGAGAAAATACGCAGTATTTT.

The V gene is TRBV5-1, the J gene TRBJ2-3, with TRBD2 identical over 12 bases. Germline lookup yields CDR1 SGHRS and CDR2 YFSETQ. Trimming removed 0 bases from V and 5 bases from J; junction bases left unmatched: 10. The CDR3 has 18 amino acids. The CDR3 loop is CASSLAAASGRAGDTQYF. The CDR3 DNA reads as TGCGCCAGCAGCTTGGCCGCGGCTAGCGGGAGGGCCGGAGATACGCAGTATTTT. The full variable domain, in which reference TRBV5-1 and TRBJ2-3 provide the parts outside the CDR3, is KAGVTQTPRYLIKTRGQQVTLSCSPISGHRSVSWYQQTPGQGLQFLFEYFSETQRNKGNFPGRFSGRQFSNSRSEMNVSTLELGDSALYLCASSLAAASGRAGDTQYFGPGTRLTVL.

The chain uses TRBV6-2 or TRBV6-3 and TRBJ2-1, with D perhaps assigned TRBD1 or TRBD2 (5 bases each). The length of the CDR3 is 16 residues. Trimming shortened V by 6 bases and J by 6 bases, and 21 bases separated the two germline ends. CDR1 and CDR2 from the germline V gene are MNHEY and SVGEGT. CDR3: CASSRLKVPGPNEQFF. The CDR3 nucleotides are TGTGCCAGCAGCCGATTAAAGGTTCCGGGGCCCAATGAGCAGTTCTTC.

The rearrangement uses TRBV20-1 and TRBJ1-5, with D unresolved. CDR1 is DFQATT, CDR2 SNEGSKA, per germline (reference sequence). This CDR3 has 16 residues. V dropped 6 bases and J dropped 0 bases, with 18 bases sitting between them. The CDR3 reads CSAKGRPEYSNQPQHF. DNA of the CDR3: TGCAGTGCCAAAGGGAGACCGGAATATAGCAATCAGCCCCAGCATTTT.

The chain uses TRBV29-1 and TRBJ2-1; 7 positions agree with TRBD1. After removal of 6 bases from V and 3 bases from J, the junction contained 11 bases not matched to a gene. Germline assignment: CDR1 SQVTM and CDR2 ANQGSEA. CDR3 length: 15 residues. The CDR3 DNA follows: TGCAGCGTACCCGGGACAGTGATTAGCTACAATGAGCAGTTCTTC. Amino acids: CSVPGTVISYNEQFF.

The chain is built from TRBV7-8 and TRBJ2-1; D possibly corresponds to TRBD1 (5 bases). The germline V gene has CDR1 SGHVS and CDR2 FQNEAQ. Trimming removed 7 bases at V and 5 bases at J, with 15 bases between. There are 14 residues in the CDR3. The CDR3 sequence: CASTHWGRDNEQFF. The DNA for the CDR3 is TGTGCCAGCACCCATTGGGGCAGAGACAATGAGCAGTTCTTC. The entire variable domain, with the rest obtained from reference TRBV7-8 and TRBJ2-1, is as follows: GAGVSQSPRYKVAKRGQDVALRCDPISGHVSLFWYQQALGQGPEFLTYFQNEAQLDKSGLPSDRFFAERPEGSVSTLKIQRTQQEDSAVYLCASTHWGRDNEQFFGPGTRLTVL.

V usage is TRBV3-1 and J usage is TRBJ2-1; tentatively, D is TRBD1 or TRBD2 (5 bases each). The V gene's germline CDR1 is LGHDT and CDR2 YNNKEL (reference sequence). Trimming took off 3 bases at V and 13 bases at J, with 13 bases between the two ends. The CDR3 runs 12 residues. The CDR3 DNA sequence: TGTGCCAGCAGCCAGGGACCCCAACCCCAGTTCTTC. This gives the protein CASSQGPQPQFF.

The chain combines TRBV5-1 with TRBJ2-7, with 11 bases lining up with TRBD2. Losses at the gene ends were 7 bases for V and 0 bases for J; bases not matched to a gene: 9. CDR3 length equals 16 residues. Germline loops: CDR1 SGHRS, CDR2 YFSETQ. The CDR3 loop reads CASAPTSGGSSYEQYF. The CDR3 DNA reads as TGCGCCAGCGCCCCAACTAGCGGGGGCAGCTCCTACGAGCAGTACTTC.

The CDR3 nucleotides read TGTGCCAGTATCCAGACAGGGGTGGCCGGGGAGCTGTTTTTT. Its translation: CASIQTGVAGELFF. The J gene is TRBJ2-2, the V gene TRBV19, with 8 bases that match TRBD1. This CDR3 region has 14 residues. Germline CDR1 reads LNHDA; CDR2 reads SQIVND (reference sequence). J was trimmed by 6 bases and V by 7 bases; bases with no gene match: 7.

This chain's CDR3 is CSVELGEKLFF. The CDR3 DNA is TGCAGCGTTGAATTGGGGGAAAAACTGTTTTTT. V and J are TRBV29-1 and TRBJ1-4; D gene ambiguous. Germline V gene data show CDR1 as SQVTM and CDR2 as ANQGSEA. Deletions cut 2 bases from V and 8 bases from J, with 6 bases between. The CDR3 is 11 residues long.

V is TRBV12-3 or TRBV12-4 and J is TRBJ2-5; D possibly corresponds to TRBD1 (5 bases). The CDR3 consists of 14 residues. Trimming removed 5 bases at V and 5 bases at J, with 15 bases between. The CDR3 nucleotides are TGTGCCAGCAGTATCCAGGGCCCCTTGGAGACCCAGTACTTC. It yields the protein CASSIQGPLETQYF.

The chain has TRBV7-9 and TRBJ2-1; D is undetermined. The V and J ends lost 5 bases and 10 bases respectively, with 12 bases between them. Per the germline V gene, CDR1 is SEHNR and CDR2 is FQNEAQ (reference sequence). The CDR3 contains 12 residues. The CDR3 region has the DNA TGTGCCAGCAGCCCGAGTTTCGAGGAGCAGTTCTTC. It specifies CASSPSFEEQFF.

The CDR3 region has the DNA TGCAGCGTTGAAGTGGGGTTCTATGGCTACACCTTC. As protein: CSVEVGFYGYTF. This chain links TRBV29-1 with TRBJ1-2; D not resolved. The CDR3 is 12 residues long. Germline values: CDR1 SQVTM, CDR2 ANQGSEA. V lost 1 base, J lost 4 bases, and 7 bases lay in between. The full variable domain, its missing parts supplied by reference TRBV29-1 and TRBJ1-2, is SAVISQKPSRDICQRGTSLTIQCQVDSQVTMMFWYRQQPGQSLTLIATANQGSEATYESGFVIDKFPISRPNLTFSTLTVSNMSPEDSSIYLCSVEVGFYGYTFGSGTRLTVV.

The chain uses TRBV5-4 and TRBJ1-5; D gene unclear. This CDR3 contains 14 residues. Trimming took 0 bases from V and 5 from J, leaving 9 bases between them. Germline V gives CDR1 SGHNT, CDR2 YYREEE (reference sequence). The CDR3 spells CASSLGPRDQPQHF. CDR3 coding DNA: TGTGCCAGCAGCTTGGGGCCGCGTGATCAGCCCCAGCATTTT.

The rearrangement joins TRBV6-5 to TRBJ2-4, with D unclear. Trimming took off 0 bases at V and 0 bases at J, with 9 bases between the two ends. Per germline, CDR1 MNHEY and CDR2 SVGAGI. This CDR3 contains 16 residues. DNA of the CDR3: TGTGCCAGCAGTTACTCGTCCGCCCTAGCCAAAAACATTCAGTACTTC. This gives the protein CASSYSSALAKNIQYF.

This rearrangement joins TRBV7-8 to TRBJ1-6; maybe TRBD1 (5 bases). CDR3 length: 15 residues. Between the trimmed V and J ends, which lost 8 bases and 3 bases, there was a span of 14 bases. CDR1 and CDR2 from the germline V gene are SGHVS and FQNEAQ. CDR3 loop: CASAKSGGYNSPLHF. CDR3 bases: TGTGCCAGCGCCAAGTCGGGGGGCTATAATTCACCCCTCCACTTT.

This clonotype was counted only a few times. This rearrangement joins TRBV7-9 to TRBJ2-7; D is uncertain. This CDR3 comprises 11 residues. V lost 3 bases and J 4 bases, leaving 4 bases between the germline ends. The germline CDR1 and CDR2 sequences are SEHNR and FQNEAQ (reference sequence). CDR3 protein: CASSFEYEQYF. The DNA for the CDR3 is TGTGCCAGCAGCTTCGAGTACGAGCAGTACTTC.

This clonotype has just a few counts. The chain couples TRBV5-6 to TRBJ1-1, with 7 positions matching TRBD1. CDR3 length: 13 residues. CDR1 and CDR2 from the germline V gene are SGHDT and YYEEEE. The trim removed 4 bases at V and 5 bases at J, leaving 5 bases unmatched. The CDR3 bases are TGTGCCAGCAGCCGACAGGGCCGAACTGAAGCTTTCTTT. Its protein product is CASSRQGRTEAFF. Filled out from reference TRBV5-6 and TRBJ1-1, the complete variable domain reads DAGVTQSPTHLIKTRGQQVTLRCSPKSGHDTVSWYQQALGQGPQFIFQYYEEEERQRGNFPDRFSGHQFPNYSSELNVNALLLGDSALYLCASSRQGRTEAFFGQGTRLTVV.

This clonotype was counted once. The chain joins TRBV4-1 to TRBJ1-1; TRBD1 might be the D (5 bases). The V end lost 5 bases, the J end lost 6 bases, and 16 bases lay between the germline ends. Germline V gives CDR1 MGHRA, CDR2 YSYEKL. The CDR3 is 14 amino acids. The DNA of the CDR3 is TGCGCCAGCAGCGGGACGATATTATCCGCTGAAGCTTTCTTT. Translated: CASSGTILSAEAFF.

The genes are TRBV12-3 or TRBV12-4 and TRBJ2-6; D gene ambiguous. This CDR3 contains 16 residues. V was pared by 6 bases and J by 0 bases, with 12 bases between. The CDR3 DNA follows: TGTGCCAGCAGCAACAGACAAATCTCTGGGGCCAACGTCCTGACTTTC. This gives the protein CASSNRQISGANVLTF.

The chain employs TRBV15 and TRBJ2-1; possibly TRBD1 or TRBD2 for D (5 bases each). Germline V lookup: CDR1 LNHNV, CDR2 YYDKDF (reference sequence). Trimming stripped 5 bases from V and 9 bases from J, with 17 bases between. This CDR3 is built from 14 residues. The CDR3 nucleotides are TGTGCCACCAGCTTTGATAGGGTGGGGGTTGAGCAGTTCTTC. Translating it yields CATSFDRVGVEQFF.

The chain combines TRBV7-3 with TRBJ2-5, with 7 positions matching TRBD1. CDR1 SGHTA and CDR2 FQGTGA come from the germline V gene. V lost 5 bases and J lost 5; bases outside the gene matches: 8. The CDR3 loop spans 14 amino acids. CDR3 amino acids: CASSPGQAGETQYF. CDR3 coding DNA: TGTGCCAGCAGCCCTGGACAGGCAGGGGAGACCCAGTACTTC.

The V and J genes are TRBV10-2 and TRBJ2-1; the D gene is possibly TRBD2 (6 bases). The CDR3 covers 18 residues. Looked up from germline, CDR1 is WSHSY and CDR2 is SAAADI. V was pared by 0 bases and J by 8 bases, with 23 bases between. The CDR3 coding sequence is TGCGCCAGCAGTGAGTCGAGTGTGGGACTCAGGTGGGGGGATGAGCAGTTCTTC. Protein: CASSESSVGLRWGDEQFF.

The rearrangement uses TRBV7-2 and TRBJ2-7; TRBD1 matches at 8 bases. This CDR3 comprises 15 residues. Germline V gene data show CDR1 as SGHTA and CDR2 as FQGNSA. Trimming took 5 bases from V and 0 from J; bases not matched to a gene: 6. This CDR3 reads CASSRDRYSSYEQYF. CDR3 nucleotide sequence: TGTGCCAGCAGCCGGGACAGGTACAGCTCCTACGAGCAGTACTTC.

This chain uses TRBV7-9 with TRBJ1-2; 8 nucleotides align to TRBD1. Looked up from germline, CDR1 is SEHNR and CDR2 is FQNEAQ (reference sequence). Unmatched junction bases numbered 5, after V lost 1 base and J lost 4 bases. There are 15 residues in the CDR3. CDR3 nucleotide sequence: TGTGCCAGCAGCTTAGGGAGACAGGGGAGCTATGGCTACACCTTC. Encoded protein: CASSLGRQGSYGYTF.

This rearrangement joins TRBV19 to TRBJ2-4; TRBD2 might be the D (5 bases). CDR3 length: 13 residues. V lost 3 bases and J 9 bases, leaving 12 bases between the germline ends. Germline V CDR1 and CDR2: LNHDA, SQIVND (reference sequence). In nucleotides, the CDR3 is TGTGCCAGTAGTATCCCCCCCGGAGGCATTCAGTACTTC. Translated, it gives CASSIPPGGIQYF.

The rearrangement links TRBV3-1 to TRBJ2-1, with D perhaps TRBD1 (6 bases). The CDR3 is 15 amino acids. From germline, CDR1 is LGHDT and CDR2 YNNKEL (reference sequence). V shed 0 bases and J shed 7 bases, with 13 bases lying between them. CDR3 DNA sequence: TGTGCCAGCAGCCAAGACTGGGGGCCTGGTAATGAGCAGTTCTTC. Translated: CASSQDWGPGNEQFF.

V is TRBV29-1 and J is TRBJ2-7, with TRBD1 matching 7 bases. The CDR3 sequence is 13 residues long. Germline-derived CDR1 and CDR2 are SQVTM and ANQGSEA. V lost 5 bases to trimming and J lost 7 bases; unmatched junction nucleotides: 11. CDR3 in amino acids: CSVSDRSWGEQYF. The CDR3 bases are TGCAGCGTTTCGGACAGGTCCTGGGGGGAGCAGTACTTC.